The 13 T cell receptor beta chains reported below all come from one sample, sequenced in a study of blood T cells in healthy people across ages. Primed by a sample-barcoded 5' primer and a J-beta primer mix, a second PCR proceeded for 7 to 11 cycles. TCRdb used MiXCR to reprocess the 5' RACE reads, holding one entry per CDR3 protein. The profile covers 800,000 or so distinct CDR3 sequences, with 20% to 25% appearing a single time and roughly 3.8% taken by the ten largest. The same specimen was also included in a second study, on T cells of mothers and their children.

The sample consisted of blood. The receptor set was obtained from a boy younger than 18 in good health.

The chain is built from TRBV6-2 or TRBV6-3 and TRBJ2-5, with TRBD2 matching 8 bases. The end of the DNA is better explained by TRBJ2-7, so the J call may be wrong. Germline V gene lookup returns CDR1 MNHEY and CDR2 SVGEGT. The CDR3 sequence is 14 residues long. The CDR3 loop is CASSYVGGASEQYF. Here the CDR3 DNA reads TGTGCCAGCAGTTACGTCGGGGGGGCATCCGAGCAGTACTTC.

The chain has TRBV20-1 and TRBJ2-2; possibly TRBD1 for D (5 bases). The V and J ends lost 0 bases and 6 bases respectively, with 11 bases between them. Germline loops: CDR1 DFQATT, CDR2 SNEGSKA (reference sequence). This CDR3 contains 14 residues. The CDR3 sequence: CSARDVGVAGELFF. The CDR3 DNA is TGCAGTGCTAGAGATGTAGGGGTGGCCGGGGAGCTGTTTTTT.

This clonotype was recorded a few times. V is TRBV29-1 and J is TRBJ2-7; D is unclear. CDR1 SQVTM and CDR2 ANQGSEA come from the germline V gene. The CDR3 sequence is 14 residues long. V was shortened by 1 base and J by 5 bases, with 15 bases between the two germline ends. The DNA for the CDR3 is TGCAGCGTTGAAGTAGGGCCGGCCCAGGACGAGCAGTACTTC. Its translation is CSVEVGPAQDEQYF.

The chain carries TRBV27 and TRBJ2-1; TRBD1 matches 7 bases. Per the germline V gene, CDR1 is MNHEY and CDR2 is SMNVEV (reference sequence). After removal of 5 bases from V and 5 bases from J, the junction contained 12 bases not matched to a gene. There are 16 residues in the CDR3. This CDR3 is CASSPVRDRVNNEQFF. The CDR3 DNA sequence: TGTGCCAGCAGTCCGGTTCGAGACAGGGTAAACAATGAGCAGTTCTTC.

There are a few counts of this clonotype. The CDR3 region has the DNA TGTGCCAGCAGTCTGAGCCCGGGTTCCTATGGCTACACCTTC. It is translated as CASSLSPGSYGYTF. This chain joins TRBV12-3 or TRBV12-4 and TRBJ1-2; D is uncertain. With 5 bases removed from V and 4 bases from J, the gap between germline ends came to 14 bases. The CDR3 contains 14 residues.

This sequence joins TRBV28 and TRBJ1-2; D is possibly TRBD1 (6 bases). Germline V lookup: CDR1 MDHEN, CDR2 SYDVKM. The CDR3 totals 13 residues. Between the trimmed V and J ends, which lost 6 bases and 3 bases, there was a span of 11 bases. CDR3 sequence (DNA): TGTGCCAGCAGGGCGGCAGGGGACTATGGCTACACCTTC. Protein product: CASRAAGDYGYTF.

The J gene is TRBJ2-6, the V gene TRBV28; tentative D call: TRBD2 (7 bases). Trimming pared 8 bases from V and 2 bases from J, leaving 13 bases between. Looked up from germline, CDR1 is MDHEN and CDR2 is SYDVKM. The CDR3 has 15 residues. CDR3 residues: CASEGGLTGANVLTF. DNA of the CDR3: TGTGCCAGCGAGGGGGGGCTAACTGGGGCCAACGTCCTGACTTTC. Variable domain in full (rest from reference TRBV28 and TRBJ2-6): DVKVTQSSRYLVKRTGEKVFLECVQDMDHENMFWYRQDPGLGLRLIYFSYDVKMKEKGDIPEGYSVSREKKERFSLILESASTNQTSMYLCASEGGLTGANVLTFGAGSRLTVL.

V usage is TRBV5-6 and J usage is TRBJ2-3; maybe TRBD1 (6 bases). This CDR3 has 16 residues. Germline CDR1 reads SGHDT; CDR2 reads YYEEEE. V lost 1 base and J lost 2, with 14 bases in between. The CDR3 coding sequence is TGTGCCAGCAGCTTGTGGGACACCGTAATCACAGATACGCAGTATTTT. It is translated as CASSLWDTVITDTQYF.

This chain joins TRBV2 and TRBJ2-7; D call uncertain. The V gene lost 4 bases and the J gene lost 2 bases, with 9 bases spanning the gap. The length of the CDR3 is 13 residues. Germline CDR1 and CDR2: SNHLY and FYNNEI. The CDR3 DNA follows: TGTGCCAGCAGTGGCGACAAAACCTACGAGCAGTACTTC. Its translation is CASSGDKTYEQYF.

The V and J genes are TRBV9 and TRBJ2-6; tentatively, D is TRBD2 (6 bases). Germline V lookup: CDR1 SGDLS, CDR2 YYNGEE. Trimming pared 2 bases from V and 0 bases from J, leaving 15 bases between. The CDR3 is 18 residues long. CDR3 nucleotide sequence: TGTGCCAGCAGCGTTGCGGGAAACCCGACCTCTGGGGCCAACGTCCTGACTTTC. Its protein is CASSVAGNPTSGANVLTF. The full variable domain, rest sourced from reference TRBV9 and TRBJ2-6, is DSGVTQTPKHLITATGQRVTLRCSPRSGDLSVYWYQQSLDQGLQFLIQYYNGEERAKGNILERFSAQQFPDLHSELNLSSLELGDSALYFCASSVAGNPTSGANVLTFGAGSRLTVL.

This clonotype was detected only a few times. This chain uses TRBV20-1 with TRBJ2-5; the D gene is possibly TRBD2 (5 bases). The J call may be mistaken, given a closer DNA end match to TRBJ2-1. This CDR3 spans 14 amino acids. Germline CDR1 and CDR2: DFQATT and SNEGSKA (reference sequence). The CDR3 coding sequence is TGCAGTGCTAGAGATCTCACAGACTATAATGAGCAGTTCTTC. Its translation is CSARDLTDYNEQFF.

The sample holds a few counts of this clonotype. The V gene is TRBV4-2, the J gene TRBJ1-1, with D tentatively TRBD1 (5 bases). The CDR3 runs to 15 residues. Between the trimmed V and J ends, which lost 0 bases and 5 bases, there was a span of 13 bases. The germline V gene has CDR1 LGHNA and CDR2 YNFKEQ. For the CDR3, the DNA is TGTGCCAGCAGCCAAGATGGTGGGGCCGCGACTGAAGCTTTCTTT. Its translation: CASSQDGGAATEAFF.

This chain connects TRBV7-9 to TRBJ2-1; possibly TRBD1 or TRBD2 for D (5 bases each). The V gene lost 5 bases and the J gene lost 3 bases, with 17 bases spanning the gap. CDR1 is SEHNR and CDR2 is FQNEAQ in the germline V gene (reference sequence). This CDR3 has 16 residues. The CDR3, as DNA: TGTGCCAGCAGCCACGTCGAGGGGAAGGTCTACAATGAGCAGTTCTTC. It specifies CASSHVEGKVYNEQFF. The full variable domain, rest sourced from reference TRBV7-9 and TRBJ2-1, is DTGVSQNPRHKITKRGQNVTFRCDPISEHNRLYWYRQTLGQGPEFLTYFQNEAQLEKSRLLSDRFSAERPKGSFSTLEIQRTEQGDSAMYLCASSHVEGKVYNEQFFGPGTRLTVL.